What follows are 8 T cell receptor beta chains derived from one specimen sequenced in a study of blood T cell repertoires in COVID-19. Using immunoSEQ multiplex PCR, the repertoire was profiled, and TCRdb retains in-frame clones only, with some absent. This sample carries 210,000 or so clones, around 89% of them seen once, and the ten largest clones take roughly 2.7%. The sequenced sample consisted of peripheral blood. These receptors were taken from a man younger than 45 with COVID-19, enrolled during active disease.

The chain employs TRBV6-6 and TRBJ2-7, with unresolved D. CDR1 and CDR2 from the germline V gene are MNHNY and SVGAGI (reference sequence). V was pared by 2 bases and J by 3 bases, with 11 bases between. This CDR3 region has 14 residues. The CDR3 region has the DNA TGTGCCAGCAGTTACACTCCGCCGGGCTACGAGCAGTACTTC. Amino acid sequence: CASSYTPPGYEQYF.

The genes are TRBV10-3 and TRBJ2-2; TRBD2 agrees at 8 bases. The CDR3 covers 14 residues. The germline V gene has CDR1 ENHRY and CDR2 SYGVKD. Unmatched junction bases numbered 3, after V lost 4 bases and J lost 5 bases. The CDR3 DNA follows: TGTGCCATCAGTGGACTAGCGTGGACCGGGGAGCTGTTTTTT. It yields the protein CAISGLAWTGELFF.

The chain joins TRBV30 to TRBJ2-6, with D uncertain. Trimming took 4 bases from V and 0 from J, leaving 22 bases between them. CDR1 GTSNPN and CDR2 SVGIG come from the germline V gene (reference sequence). The CDR3 has 19 amino acids. CDR3 sequence: CAWNYVLSPLRSGANVLTF. In DNA, the CDR3 is TGTGCCTGGAATTACGTCCTGAGCCCTCTCCGCTCTGGGGCCAACGTCCTGACTTTC. The full variable domain, its missing parts supplied by reference TRBV30 and TRBJ2-6, is SQTIHQWPATLVQPVGSPLSLECTVEGTSNPNLYWYRQAAGRGLQLLFYSVGIGQISSEVPQNLSASRPQDRQFILSSKKLLLSDSGFYLCAWNYVLSPLRSGANVLTFGAGSRLTVL.

V gene TRBV27 combines with J gene TRBJ2-7, with D unclear. The CDR3 extends over 14 amino acids. Germline CDR1 MNHEY, CDR2 SMNVEV (reference sequence). V was shortened by 5 bases and J by 6 bases, with 17 bases between the two germline ends. The CDR3 DNA reads as TGTGCCAGCAGTACCCTCCTCCTGCCGGGCGAGCAGTACTTC. As protein: CASSTLLLPGEQYF.

The chain uses TRBV4-3 and TRBJ2-6, with 7 bases fitting TRBD2. With 4 bases clipped from V and 7 bases from J, the junction kept 10 bases outside the gene matches. Germline V CDR1 and CDR2: LGHNA, YSLEER. This CDR3 is built from 16 residues. For the CDR3, the DNA is TGCGCCAGCAGCCCCGGCGCGGGACTACTCGCCAACGTCCTGACTTTC. This encodes CASSPGAGLLANVLTF.

The rearrangement joins TRBV29-1 to TRBJ1-3; TRBD1 matches 10 bases. This CDR3 is built from 11 residues. CDR1 and CDR2 from the germline V gene are SQVTM and ANQGSEA. J was trimmed by 16 bases and V by 6 bases; bases with no gene match: 9. This CDR3 reads CSVREGQGFYF. The CDR3 nucleotides are TGCAGCGTGCGAGAGGGACAGGGGTTTTATTTT.

This chain joins TRBV6-2 or TRBV6-3 and TRBJ2-7, with D possibly TRBD1 on 5 matching bases. Looked up from germline, CDR1 is MNHEY and CDR2 is SVGEGT. The CDR3 sequence is 18 residues long. Deletions cut 2 bases from V and 3 bases from J, with 23 bases between. CDR3 loop: CASSYPENPTDIYYEQYF. CDR3 in DNA: TGTGCCAGCAGTTACCCCGAAAACCCGACAGATATCTACTACGAGCAGTACTTC.

This clone was counted once. This chain uses TRBV7-3 with TRBJ1-1; D is ambiguous. Germline V gene data show CDR1 as SGHTA and CDR2 as FQGTGA. CDR3 length: 13 amino acids. Trimming took 5 bases from V and 1 from J, leaving 8 bases between them. The CDR3 nucleotides read TGTGCCAGCAGCCGTTCCGGGAACACTGAAGCTTTCTTT. This gives the protein CASSRSGNTEAFF.